This T cell receptor beta chain came from a study of blood T cell repertoires in COVID-19. V lost 6 bases, J lost 3 bases, and 9 bases lay in between. The CDR3 sequence is 13 residues long. CDR1 is SNHLY and CDR2 is FYNNEI in the germline V gene. This clone was counted at least ten times. Clones were sequenced by immunoSEQ multiplex PCR, and TCRdb holds only the in-frame ones, with some missing. Among roughly 150,000 clones listed, approximately 78% were seen once. The V call is TRBV2, the J call TRBJ1-5, with D unresolved. The sequence was collected from a woman aged 45-60 years who had recovered from COVID-19. Sequences were obtained from PBMCs or T cells enriched from blood (not recorded which). Here the CDR3 DNA reads TGTGCCAGCAGGAGAGACAACAATCAGCCCCAGCATTTT. This encodes CASRRDNNQPQHF.